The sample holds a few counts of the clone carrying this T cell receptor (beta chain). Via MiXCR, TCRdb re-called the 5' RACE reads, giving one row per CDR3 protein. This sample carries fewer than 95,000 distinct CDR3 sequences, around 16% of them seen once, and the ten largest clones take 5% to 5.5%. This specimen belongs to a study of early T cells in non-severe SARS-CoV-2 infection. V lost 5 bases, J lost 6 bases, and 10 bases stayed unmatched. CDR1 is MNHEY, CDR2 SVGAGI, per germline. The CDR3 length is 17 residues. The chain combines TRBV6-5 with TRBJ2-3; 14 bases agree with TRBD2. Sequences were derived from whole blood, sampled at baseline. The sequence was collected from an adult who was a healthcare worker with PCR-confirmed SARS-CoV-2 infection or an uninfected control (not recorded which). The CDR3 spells CASSLRLAGGPPDTQYF. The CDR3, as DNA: TGTGCCAGCAGTCTCCGACTAGCGGGAGGGCCTCCCGATACGCAGTATTTT.